This paragraph covers one T cell receptor (beta chain) sequence. Trimming left V 3 bases short and J 3 bases short, with 11 bases between. Germline assignment: CDR1 SGHAT and CDR2 FQNNGV. The CDR3 consists of 14 residues. These data belong to a study of blood T cell repertoires in COVID-19. Whole-study context: COVID-19 samples from acute and convalescent phases originated in the United States, Italy and Spain. The analysed material was cDNA or gDNA that came from T cells, B-cell-depleted T cells, or PBMCs.

How the authors handled the data: Amplification from reference gene primers served as the basis for estimated nucleated cell counts. Data came from immunoSEQ multiplex PCR; TCRdb stores just in-frame clones and leaves some out. V and J calls and clone size come straight from that table; D and trimming were deduced from the DNA. The sample holds about 50,000 clones; roughly 82% are singletons and the top ten take less than 8%. The clonotype comes from a human donor in a cohort sampled during active COVID-19. The sequencing sample was made of peripheral blood. The chain couples TRBV11-2 to TRBJ2-5; D is perhaps TRBD2 (5 bases). CDR3 DNA: TGTGCCAGCAGCTTCAATCGAGGGAAAGAGACCCAGTACTTC. Translation: CASSFNRGKETQYF.